This T cell receptor (beta chain) was sequenced during a study of blood T cells in healthy people across ages. This clonotype was detected many times. The use of a sample-barcoded 5' primer and a J-beta primer mix characterized a second PCR of about 6 to 11 cycles. TCRdb processed the 5' RACE reads anew with MiXCR; each CDR3 protein has one entry. Here the sample spans some 890,000 distinct CDR3 sequences, about 27% being singletons. Germline CDR1 and CDR2: SGHTA and FQGNSA. V lost 1 base and J 7 bases, leaving 11 bases between the germline ends. The CDR3 consists of 13 residues. These data were likewise used in another study, on T cells of mothers and their children.

The clonotype originates from a woman aged 40 to 50 in good health. V usage is TRBV7-2 and J usage is TRBJ2-7; a weak D match, TRBD1 (5 bases). The sample taken for sequencing was blood. CDR3 sequence: CASSLEEGAEQYF. The CDR3 nucleotides are TGTGCCAGCAGCTTAGAGGAAGGGGCTGAGCAGTACTTC.